This T cell receptor (beta chain) was sequenced during a study of T cells in Graves' hyperthyroidism and ophthalmopathy (dated by TCRdb to about 2019). With regard to the full study: Peripheral blood samples were taken at the time of initial diagnosis, prior to any treatment. A discovery cohort of 95 to 100 patients, roughly 40 with Graves' ophthalmopathy and 55 to 60 with stable Graves' hyperthyroidism, was used to find distinguishing TCR V-J signatures. Whether ophthalmopathy could be predicted prospectively was tested in an independent validation cohort made up of under 20 hyperthyroidism patients plus 17 patients who later progressed to ophthalmopathy. The approximately 90 discovery patients were randomly split 7:3 into training and test sets. Thyroid tissue and blood T-cell repertoires from about six Graves' hyperthyroidism patients were also compared in the study. After sampling, hyperthyroidism patients received methimazole starting at 30 mg daily, and ophthalmopathy patients received high-dose intravenous methylprednisolone. TCR Vbeta CDR3 sequencing of roughly 140 peripheral blood samples (under 45 ophthalmopathy, approximately 80 hyperthyroidism and roughly 17 progressor patients) is reported in the paper. Results and caveats for the whole study, not just this receptor: Blood samples also contained most of the expanded thyroid clonotypes (frequency above 0.001), which suggests that blood repertoires may reflect thyroid immune responses. In cross-validation, a model built on a 13 V-J signature told ophthalmopathy apart from stable hyperthyroidism with over 85% sensitivity and roughly 81% specificity, and in testing the same model reached 80%/75%. No statistical method was used to fix the sample size in advance, and group allocation was not hidden from the investigators. During validation, the model predicted progression to ophthalmopathy a median of roughly 7.1 months ahead of onset, with just under 71% sensitivity and 72% to 85% specificity.

From the cysteine through the phenylalanine, the CDR3 covers 16 amino acids. The read is trimmed to its CDR3 DNA, 48 bases read in frame from base 1. According to the germline V gene, CDR1 reads SNHLY and CDR2 reads FYNNEI. The junction shows trimming of 5 bases on V and 2 bases on J, and the gene matches do not reach 9 bases of it. This clonotype was recorded many times. What this receptor recognizes is not known. No base qualities exist here, and no much larger clone lies one base off it. Ophthalmopathy patients had moderately to severely active disease, with a Clinical Activity Score of 3 or more, a NOSPECS grade of 4 or more, and a disease duration of less than 3 months. The study excluded patients with uncontrolled infections, other autoimmune diseases, pregnancy or lactation. Diagnoses were established on the basis of clinical symptoms, serum thyroxine and TRAb, thyroid ultrasound, and orbital computed tomography. Ficoll-Paque density gradient centrifugation was used to isolate PBMCs from 10 ml of fresh peripheral blood. Trizol reagent was used to extract total RNA, and RNA quality was then checked on an Agilent 2100 Bioanalyzer.

TCR beta CDR3 regions were amplified from RNA transcripts. The first round of RT-PCR for the TCR CDR3 was performed with the HTBI primer set and the Qiagen OneStep RT-PCR kit. The libraries were constructed in a second round of multiplex PCR and then size-selected and purified. The libraries were sequenced on an Illumina HiSeq2000 using paired-end 100 bp reads. The source study handled its data this way. SOAPnuke was used to process the raw data, removing reads that contained adapters or uncalled bases, had a mean Phred below 15, or lacked an exact match to the constant primer or identifier. High-quality paired reads were merged using COPE v1.2.5, and each unique nucleotide sequence was defined as a clonotype. MiTCR v1.1 was used to align the clonotypes against IMGT TRBV, TRBD and TRBJ reference segments. Only V-J combinations with frequency above 0.0001, covering about 99% of repertoires, were analysed. The TCS score was defined as the ratio of F50 (clonal expansion) to E x V (chaos), calculated using BLOSUM62-based TCRdist between CDR3 peptides within each V-J. Welch's t-statistics and random forest reduced several hundred V-J features to about 13, which were used in a naive Bayes classifier (R e1071). The public sequencing data were trimmed at Q25 with fastp and processed into clonotypes with MiXCR by TCRdb, which kept only in-frame beta chains. Duplicate CDR3 protein sequences are folded into a single record with the most common DNA and genes. These V and J calls are TCRdb output, not the study's own analysis. This sample is represented by over 500,000 distinct CDR3 sequences; more than 15% of them were singletons. Approximately 16% of the sample is taken by the ten largest.

The chain employs TRBV2 and TRBJ1-5, with 7 bases aligning to TRBD1. The TCR comes from a woman aged 18-29 years with Graves' ophthalmopathy. Source material: blood. The nucleotides read TGTGCCAGCAGTTGGGGGACAGAAAACCGCAATCAGCCCCAGCATTTT. The translation is CASSWGTENRNQPQHF.